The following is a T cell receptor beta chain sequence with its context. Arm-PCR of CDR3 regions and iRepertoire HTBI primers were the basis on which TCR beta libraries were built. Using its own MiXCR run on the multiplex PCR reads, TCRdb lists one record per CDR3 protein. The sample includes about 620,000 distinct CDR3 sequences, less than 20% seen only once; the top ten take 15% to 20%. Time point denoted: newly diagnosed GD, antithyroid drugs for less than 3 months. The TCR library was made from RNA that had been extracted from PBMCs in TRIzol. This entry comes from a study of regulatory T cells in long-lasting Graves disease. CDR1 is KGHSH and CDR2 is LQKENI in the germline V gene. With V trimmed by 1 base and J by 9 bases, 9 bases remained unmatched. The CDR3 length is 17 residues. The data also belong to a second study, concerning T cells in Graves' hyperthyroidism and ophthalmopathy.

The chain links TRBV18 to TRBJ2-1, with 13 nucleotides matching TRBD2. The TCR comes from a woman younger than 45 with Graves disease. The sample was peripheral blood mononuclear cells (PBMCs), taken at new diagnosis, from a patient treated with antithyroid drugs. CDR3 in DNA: TGTGCCAGCTCACCACTTGGCGGACTAGCGGGAGTCGGTGAGCAGTTCTTC. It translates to CASSPLGGLAGVGEQFF.